The clone carrying this TCR beta chain was seen a handful of times. No antigen is known for it. Looked up from germline, CDR1 is MNHEY and CDR2 is SMNVEV (reference sequence). This CDR3 contains 17 residues. The germline V and J ends were trimmed by 6 bases and 5 bases, with 26 bases remaining between them. Generation of TCR beta libraries employed quantitative 5'-RACE incorporating molecular barcodes. TCRdb passed the 5' RACE reads through MiXCR, listing each CDR3 protein once. The sample carries more than 400,000 distinct CDR3 sequences, roughly 5.2% recorded once. The entry originates in a study of CD8 T cells in ankylosing spondylitis. General study results and limits: Made up of eight highly homologous variants, a TCR beta motif appeared characteristic of ankylosing spondylitis blood. It was reported that disease-linked clones were significantly enriched in matched ankylosing spondylitis synovial fluid.

The sequencing sample was made of blood, either unsorted or a sorted T cell fraction (not recorded which). The receptor was isolated from a male donor with ankylosing spondylitis. The chain carries TRBV27 and TRBJ2-7, with a weak D call TRBD2 (7 bases). In DNA, the CDR3 is TGTGCCAGCAGGTTGTCCTCCCTGGCGGGGGCCAGGAACGAGCAGTACTTC. Protein product: CASRLSSLAGARNEQYF.